Listed here are 27 T cell receptor beta chains from one sample, sequenced in a study of T cells in Graves' hyperthyroidism and ophthalmopathy. TCR beta CDR3 sequences were amplified from RNA transcripts. Using the HTBI primer set, a first-round RT-PCR was run on the TCR CDR3. One entry per CDR3 protein results from TCRdb running MiXCR on the multiplex PCR reads. The data contain about 540,000 distinct CDR3 sequences, 35% to 55% of them singletons. Sequenced: peripheral blood or thyroid tissue (not recorded which). These receptors were taken from a woman aged 18-29 years with Graves' hyperthyroidism.

With respect to this clonotype: A much larger clone sits a single nucleotide away, making a read error possible. This is likely a read error, given that the CDR3 carries no conserved phenylalanine or tryptophan at its end. CDR3: CASSITWDGNQPQHL. Here the CDR3 DNA reads TGTGCCAGCAGTATTACATGGGACGGCAATCAGCCCCAGCATCTT. The V and J genes are TRBV7-8 and TRBJ1-5; TRBD1 is a possible D gene (5 bases). The CDR3 has 15 amino acids. CDR1 is SGHVS and CDR2 is FQNEAQ in the germline V gene. Trimming shortened V by 6 bases and J by 2 bases, and 14 bases separated the two germline ends.

Of note for this clonotype: Compared with germline, one end of the junction differs, possibly owing to a read error. This chain connects TRBV7-7 to TRBJ2-5, with D perhaps given as TRBD1 or TRBD2 (6 bases each). The CDR3 has 16 residues. The germline gives CDR1 SSHAT, CDR2 FNYEAQ (reference sequence). The CDR3 DNA reads as TGTGCTAGCATCCCGTTGGGGGCTTGGGAGGAGGAGACCCAGTACTTC. It encodes CASIPLGAWEEETQYF.

This clonotype was seen a handful of times. The rearrangement uses TRBV2 and TRBJ2-3; D ambiguous. The length of the CDR3 is 12 residues. CDR1 and CDR2 (germline): SNHLY, FYNNEI. Trimming took off 7 bases at V and 4 bases at J, with 9 bases between the two ends. This chain's CDR3 is CASIRGADTQYF. The DNA for the CDR3 is TGTGCCAGCATCCGAGGAGCAGATACGCAGTATTTT.

This clonotype was recorded at least ten times. The V call is TRBV9, the J call TRBJ2-7; 7 positions agree with TRBD2. Germline V gene sequence: CDR1 SGDLS, CDR2 YYNGEE. This CDR3 is 14 amino acids long. The J segment lost 6 bases and the V segment lost 3 bases, leaving 9 bases of the junction unmatched. CDR3: CASSGLAGGFEQYF. CDR3 coding DNA: TGTGCCAGCAGCGGCCTAGCCGGGGGGTTCGAGCAGTACTTC.

This clonotype was picked up many times. The chain's CDR3 is CASSQSRQYPYEQYF. As DNA, the CDR3 is TGTGCCAGCAGCCAATCCCGACAGTACCCCTACGAGCAGTACTTC. The chain carries TRBV14 and TRBJ2-7, with D possibly being TRBD1 (5 bases). Germline V gene data show CDR1 as SGHDN and CDR2 as FVKESK. The CDR3 length is 15 residues. V dropped 2 bases and J dropped 2 bases, with 13 bases sitting between them. The variable domain in full, with the rest retrieved from reference TRBV14 and TRBJ2-7, is EAGVTQFPSHSVIEKGQTVTLRCDPISGHDNLYWYRRVMGKEIKFLLHFVKESKQDESGMPNNRFLAERTGGTYSTLKVQPAELEDSGVYFCASSQSRQYPYEQYFGPGTRLTVT.

The V and J genes are TRBV24-1 and TRBJ2-3, with TRBD1 matching 10 bases. In germline, CDR1 is KGHDR, CDR2 SFDVKD. V lost 9 bases to trimming and J lost 4 bases; unmatched junction nucleotides: 3. This CDR3 has 13 residues. The CDR3 DNA reads as TGTGCCACCGAGGACAGGGGGGCAGATACGCAGTATTTT. Protein product: CATEDRGADTQYF.

Here the CDR3 DNA reads TGTGCCAGTAGCTTACTTAGGGGGGCTACCTACGAGCAGTACTTC. Amino acids: CASSLLRGATYEQYF. The gene calls are TRBV19 and TRBJ2-7; D may be TRBD1 or TRBD2 (6 bases each). This CDR3 region has 15 residues. The germline gives CDR1 LNHDA, CDR2 SQIVND (reference sequence). The V and J ends lost 6 bases and 2 bases respectively, with 17 bases between them.

This chain joins TRBV5-1 and TRBJ2-7; TRBD2 agrees at 10 bases. V was pared by 4 bases and J by 6 bases, with 13 bases of the junction left unmatched. This CDR3 is 16 amino acids long. CDR1 and CDR2 from the germline V gene are SGHRS and YFSETQ. CDR3 residues: CASSPTTGTSVTEQYF. CDR3 DNA: TGCGCCAGCAGCCCCACAACCGGGACTAGCGTTACCGAGCAGTACTTC.

CDR3 protein: CASNTGGYGYTF. DNA for the CDR3: TGTGCCAGCAATACAGGGGGGTATGGCTACACCTTC. The V call is TRBV6-4, the J call TRBJ1-2; 8 bases fit TRBD1. The CDR3 covers 12 residues. With 7 bases clipped from V and 5 bases from J, the junction kept 3 bases outside the gene matches. Germline V CDR1 and CDR2: MRHNA, SNTAGT.

This clonotype was counted many times. This chain links TRBV5-1 with TRBJ1-5; D not resolved. Germline CDR1 is SGHRS and CDR2 is YFSETQ. V was pared by 0 bases and J by 7 bases, with 14 bases between. The CDR3 is 15 amino acids. CDR3 sequence reads: CASSLAGQSGQPQHF. The CDR3 bases are TGCGCCAGCAGCTTGGCCGGGCAGTCAGGACAGCCCCAGCATTTT.

This clonotype has a count of ten or more. This chain joins TRBV7-2 and TRBJ2-7; no definite D call. The germline CDR1 and CDR2 sequences are SGHTA and FQGNSA. There are 12 residues in the CDR3. V lost 4 bases and J lost 6, with 10 bases in between. The CDR3 coding sequence is TGTGCCAGCAGCTGGGCTGATGGCGAGCAGTACTTC. Translating gives CASSWADGEQYF.

The chain uses TRBV5-1 and TRBJ2-7, with D hard to call. This CDR3 comprises 14 residues. Germline V lookup: CDR1 SGHRS, CDR2 YFSETQ. V was pared by 4 bases and J by 5 bases, with 16 bases between. Here the CDR3 DNA reads TGCGCCAGCAGCGCACTATTTTTAGTTGACGAGCAGTACTTC. The encoded protein is CASSALFLVDEQYF.

This clonotype has just one count. An end of the junction does not agree with germline; a read error may underlie this. This rearrangement joins TRBV7-2 to TRBJ1-5; D remains ambiguous. The CDR3 runs to 15 residues. From germline, CDR1 is SGHTA and CDR2 FQGNSA. The CDR3 DNA sequence: TGTGCCAGCAGCACCACTGGGCATAGCAATCAGCCCCGGCATTTT. This gives the protein CASSTTGHSNQPRHF.

The V and J genes are TRBV5-1 and TRBJ2-7; D perhaps matches TRBD2 (5 bases). The V and J ends lost 0 bases and 1 base respectively, with 14 bases between them. The CDR3 length is 16 residues. Per germline, CDR1 SGHRS and CDR2 YFSETQ. The DNA of the CDR3 is TGCGCCAGCAGCTTGGCAGTTGGGCTAGCTTCCTACGAGCAGTACTTC. It encodes CASSLAVGLASYEQYF.

The chain is built from TRBV24-1 and TRBJ2-1; D is perhaps TRBD1 (5 bases). The J call may be faulty, since TRBJ2-7 better matches the DNA end. Germline V gene data show CDR1 as KGHDR and CDR2 as SFDVKD. The CDR3 has 16 amino acids. In nucleotides, the CDR3 is TGTGCCACCAGTGATTTGAGGCAGGGTCCCTACAACGAGCAGTACTTC. It specifies CATSDLRQGPYNEQYF.

A remark on this clonotype: Relative to the germline gene, one junction end is altered; a read error may explain this. The CDR3 here is CASSLRQGANIQYF. The CDR3 DNA is TGCGCCAGCAGCCTGAGGCAGGGGGCGAACATTCAGTACTTC. The chain has TRBV5-8 and TRBJ2-4; 8 nucleotides agree with TRBD1. This CDR3 has 14 residues. The germline V gene encodes CDR1 SGHTS and CDR2 YDEGEE.

The chain carries TRBV5-1 and TRBJ2-7; TRBD1 matches at 7 bases. The CDR3 totals 15 residues. Germline V gives CDR1 SGHRS, CDR2 YFSETQ. Trimming at V came to 0 bases and at J to 5 bases, leaving 8 bases not matched to a gene. The CDR3 DNA is TGCGCCAGCAGCTTGGTGGAAGGGGGCCTCGACGAGCAGTACTTC. It yields the protein CASSLVEGGLDEQYF.

The gene calls are TRBV19 and TRBJ1-1; D is perhaps TRBD1 (6 bases). Trimming pared 5 bases from V and 5 bases from J, leaving 15 bases between. CDR3 size: 14 residues. The germline V gene encodes CDR1 LNHDA and CDR2 SQIVND (reference sequence). DNA of the CDR3: TGTGCCAGTAGTCATCTTACAGGGCTTACTGAAGCTTTCTTT. Translation: CASSHLTGLTEAFF.

Of note for this clonotype: This may be a read error, as it is one base from a much larger clone. No conserved phenylalanine or tryptophan ends this CDR3, so it is likely a read error. This sequence joins TRBV6-8 and TRBJ1-5; D is unresolved. V was trimmed by 3 bases and J by 0 bases, leaving 6 bases between them. The CDR3 length is 14 residues. Germline V gene data show CDR1 as MNHGY and CDR2 as SAAAGT. The DNA of the CDR3 is TGTGCCAGCAGTTATGTGGATAGCAATCAGCCCCAGCATTCT. Translated, it gives CASSYVDSNQPQHS.

The V call is TRBV30, the J call TRBJ2-2; TRBD2 is a possible D gene (6 bases). With 5 bases removed from V and 7 bases from J, the gap between germline ends came to 17 bases. Germline CDR1 reads GTSNPN; CDR2 reads SVGIG (reference sequence). The CDR3 has 14 amino acids. The CDR3 here is CAWGWDLIDGELFF. CDR3 bases: TGTGCCTGGGGCTGGGACTTAATCGACGGGGAGCTGTTTTTT.

This clonotype was picked up many times. This clone may be a read error of a much larger clone one base away. The rearrangement uses TRBV29-1 and TRBJ2-7; TRBD1 is a possible D gene (6 bases). This CDR3 is 12 amino acids long. Trimming shortened V by 2 bases and J by 10 bases, and 15 bases separated the two germline ends. The germline gives CDR1 SQVTM, CDR2 ANQGSEA. For the CDR3, the DNA is TGCAGCGTTGAAAAACCCCCGGGACATCAGTACTTC. This gives the protein CSVEKPPGHQYF.

The chain carries TRBV15 and TRBJ2-7; the D gene is possibly TRBD2 (5 bases). V lost 6 bases to trimming and J lost 3 bases, with 12 bases between them. Germline V gives CDR1 LNHNV, CDR2 YYDKDF (reference sequence). The length of the CDR3 is 13 residues. The CDR3 loop reads CATRSGQLYEQYF. CDR3 bases: TGTGCCACCAGGAGCGGCCAGCTCTACGAGCAGTACTTC.

This clonotype was observed once. The V and J genes are TRBV15 and TRBJ1-5; 11 bases agree with TRBD1. This CDR3 has 16 amino acids. Germline V gives CDR1 LNHNV, CDR2 YYDKDF (reference sequence). V trimming: 1 base; J trimming: 7 bases; junction bases outside the gene matches: 6. The CDR3 loop reads CATSRGGTGGGQPQHF. The DNA for the CDR3 is TGTGCCACCAGCAGAGGAGGGACAGGGGGTGGGCAGCCCCAGCATTTT. Variable domain in full (rest from reference TRBV15 and TRBJ1-5): DAMVIQNPRYQVTQFGKPVTLSCSQTLNHNVMYWYQQKSSQAPKLLFHYYDKDFNNEADTPDNFQSRRPNTSFCFLDIRSPGLGDTAMYLCATSRGGTGGGQPQHFGDGTRLSIL.

The V and J genes are TRBV20-1 and TRBJ2-7, with D perhaps assigned TRBD1 or TRBD2 (5 bases each). The J call is doubtful: the DNA matches TRBJ2-1 better. Germline values: CDR1 DFQATT, CDR2 SNEGSKA (reference sequence). The CDR3 runs to 12 residues. The CDR3 region has the DNA TGCAGTGCTCCCGGGACCAACAATGAGCAGTTCTTC. Residues: CSAPGTNNEQFF.

Turning to this clonotype: An end of the junction differs from the germline gene, which may be a read error. This chain connects TRBV11-2 to TRBJ2-5; D gene ambiguous. The CDR3 extends over 13 amino acids. From germline, CDR1 is SGHAT and CDR2 FQNNGV. The CDR3 protein is CANSLRQQETQYF. CDR3 DNA: TGTGCCAACAGCTTAAGGCAACAAGAGACCCAGTACTTC.

This clonotype came up many times. V and J are TRBV6-6 and TRBJ2-7; no clear D gene. This CDR3 is built from 13 residues. The germline V gene has CDR1 MNHNY and CDR2 SVGAGI (reference sequence). Trimming removed 3 bases at V and 3 bases at J, with 9 bases between. The CDR3 nucleotides read TGTGCCAGCAGTTATAATGGGGTCTACGAGCAGTACTTC. This translates into CASSYNGVYEQYF.

This clonotype appeared a single time. This chain uses TRBV7-8 with TRBJ1-4; tentative D call: TRBD1 (5 bases). This CDR3 has 17 residues. Trimming took off 1 base at V and 7 bases at J, with 19 bases between the two ends. The V gene's germline CDR1 is SGHVS and CDR2 FQNEAQ. The CDR3 coding sequence is TGTGCCAGCAGCTTAGGCCCGACAGCCCCGTCTGCTGAAAAACTGTTTTTT. Amino acids: CASSLGPTAPSAEKLFF.